This T cell receptor beta chain was recorded in a study of T cells after yellow fever vaccination (dated by TCRdb to the late 2010s). For the study in its entirety: The SMART-Seq v4 Ultra Low Input RNA kit was used to prepare libraries from fractions with low cell numbers. Bulk PBMC replicates and cell subsets were isolated from blood drawn at multiple timepoints before and after both primary and secondary immunization. Two healthy male donors made up the cohort, one aged 18 to 29 years and the other aged 30 to 40 years. To follow T-cell clones before and after primary and booster YFV17D yellow fever vaccination, bulk TCR alpha and beta repertoires were sequenced over time. Points the paper makes about the study in general: Because the study included only a couple of donors, the extent to which the findings can be generalized is limited. Because abundant contaminating clonotypes from the bulk population could be contained in FACS-sorted repertoires, computational filtering was required. A small fraction of clonotypes showed up in both the CD4 and CD8 compartments, probably as a result of convergent recombination. Compared with the primary T-cell response, the secondary T-cell response was weaker but faster, peaking on day 5 rather than day 15. Most clones expanded after primary vaccination (approximately 97% of CD4 and roughly 91% of CD8) were re-detected after the booster, suggesting that broad memory maintenance occurred.

For sequencing, an Illumina NovaSeq 6000 was employed. TCR cDNA was synthesized by 5'RACE template switching, which introduced a universal primer site and unique molecular identifiers. cDNA synthesis was primed from both the TCR alpha and TCR beta constant segments. Two PCR steps were used to amplify libraries, with sample barcodes and sequencing adapters being added in the second step. Sequencing of libraries was done on Illumina HiSeq 2500 (2x100 bp) or NovaSeq (2x150 bp). In the source study's methods: MIGEC was used to demultiplex reads and collapse the reads into UMI consensus sequences, and MiXCR was used for V(D)J alignment. Vaccine-responding clonotypes were defined with edgeR using replicate PBMC samples, requiring FDR below 0.01 and a log2 fold change above 5 up to day 15. Each bulk clonotype was labeled CD4 or CD8 based on which sequenced repertoire, CD4 or CD8, contained the clonotype at higher abundance. Clones were called with MiXCR by TCRdb after fastp trimmed the public reads at Q25, and only in-frame beta chains were retained. Under each unique CDR3 protein, matching rows form one entry showing the most common genes and DNA. The V and J calls come from TCRdb's annotation, not from the publication. In this sample the table shows 340,000 or so distinct CDR3 sequences, around 12% of which occur a single time. The biggest ten clones account for 3.2% of the sample.

This sample's treatment or condition label indicates: live attenuated yellow fever vaccine strain. PBMCs were isolated from peripheral blood using a standard Ficoll-Paque protocol. CD4 and CD8 T-cell fractions were isolated with Dynabeads CD4 and CD8 positive selection kits. TriZol was used to extract RNA from bulk PBMCs, from CD4 and CD8 fractions, and from dextramer-positive and dextramer-negative fractions. V trim: 5 bases; J trim: 5 bases; unmatched bases: 9. The CDR3 covers 16 residues, taking in both the cysteine and the phenylalanine. The DNA shown is the 48-base CDR3, in frame from base 1. Sequences SSHAT (CDR1) and FNYEAQ (CDR2) are obtained from the germline V gene (reference sequence). This clonotype was detected only a few times. The clone's antigen remains unknown. No quality values exist for individual bases; no much larger clone is one base distant.

The chain is assembled from TRBV7-7 and TRBJ2-5; 12 bases in between match TRBD2. The sample in question was CD4+ T cells sorted from PBMCs, obtained 15 days after the yellow fever booster vaccination. This TCR came from a man aged 18-30 years who received the YFV17D yellow fever vaccine. The CDR3 region reads CASSRQLAGGRETQYF. The DNA sequence follows: TGTGCCAGCAGCCGCCAGCTAGCGGGGGGGCGGGAGACCCAGTACTTC. Where the CDR3 stops, the reference TRBV7-7 and TRBJ2-5 genes take over; the full variable domain is GAGVSQSPRYKVTKRGQDVTLRCDPISSHATLYWYQQALGQGPEFLTYFNYEAQPDKSGLPSDRFSAERPEGSISTLTIQRTEQRDSAMYRCASSRQLAGGRETQYFGPGTRLLVL.